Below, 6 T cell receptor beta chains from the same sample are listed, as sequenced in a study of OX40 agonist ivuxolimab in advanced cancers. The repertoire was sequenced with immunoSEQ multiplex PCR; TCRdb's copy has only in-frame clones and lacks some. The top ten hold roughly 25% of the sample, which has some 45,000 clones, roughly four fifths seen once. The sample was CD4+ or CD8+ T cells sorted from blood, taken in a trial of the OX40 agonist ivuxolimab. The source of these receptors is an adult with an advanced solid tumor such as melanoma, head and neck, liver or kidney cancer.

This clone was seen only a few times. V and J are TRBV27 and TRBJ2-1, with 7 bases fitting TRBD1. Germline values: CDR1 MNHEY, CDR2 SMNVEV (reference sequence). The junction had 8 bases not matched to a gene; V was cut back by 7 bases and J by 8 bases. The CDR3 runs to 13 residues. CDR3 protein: CASTSRGIDEQFF. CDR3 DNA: TGTGCCAGCACTAGCAGGGGGATCGATGAGCAGTTCTTC.

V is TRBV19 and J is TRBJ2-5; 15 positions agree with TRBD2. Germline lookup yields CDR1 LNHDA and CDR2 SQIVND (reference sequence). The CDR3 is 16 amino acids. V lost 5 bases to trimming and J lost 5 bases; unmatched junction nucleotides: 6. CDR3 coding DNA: TGTGCCAGTAGTCAGGGACTAGCGGGAGGTAGTGAGACCCAGTACTTC. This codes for CASSQGLAGGSETQYF. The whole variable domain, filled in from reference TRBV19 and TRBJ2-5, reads DGGITQSPKYLFRKEGQNVTLSCEQNLNHDAMYWYRQDPGQGLRLIYYSQIVNDFQKGDIAEGYSVSREKKESFPLTVTSAQKNPTAFYLCASSQGLAGGSETQYFGPGTRLLVL.

The CDR3 region has the DNA TGTGCCAGTAGAAAGACAGGGATGAACACTGAAGCTTTCTTT. It translates to CASRKTGMNTEAFF. The chain carries TRBV19 and TRBJ1-1, with 7 bases that match TRBD1. Germline V gene lookup returns CDR1 LNHDA and CDR2 SQIVND (reference sequence). The V and J ends lost 6 bases and 0 bases, in that order; junction bases with no gene match: 4. The CDR3 loop spans 14 amino acids.

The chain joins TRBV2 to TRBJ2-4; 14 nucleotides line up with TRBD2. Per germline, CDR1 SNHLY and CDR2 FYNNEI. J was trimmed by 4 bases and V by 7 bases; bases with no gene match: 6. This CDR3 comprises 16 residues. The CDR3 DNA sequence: TGTGCCAGCACTTACGGACTAGCGGGAGGTAAAAACATTCAGTACTTC. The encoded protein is CASTYGLAGGKNIQYF.

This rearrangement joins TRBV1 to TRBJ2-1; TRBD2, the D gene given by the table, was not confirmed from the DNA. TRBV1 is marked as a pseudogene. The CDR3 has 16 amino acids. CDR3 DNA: TGCACCAGCAGCCACCGGACTAGCGGGGGGCTCAATGAGCAGTTCTTC. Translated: CTSSHRTSGGLNEQFF.

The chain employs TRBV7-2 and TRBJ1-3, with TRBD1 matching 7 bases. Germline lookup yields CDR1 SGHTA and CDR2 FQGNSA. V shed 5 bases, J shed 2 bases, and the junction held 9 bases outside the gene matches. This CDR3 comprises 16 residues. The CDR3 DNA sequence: TGTGCCAGCAGCCCGACAGGGTTAGGAGCTGGAAACACCATATATTTT. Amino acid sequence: CASSPTGLGAGNTIYF.